This T cell receptor (beta chain) came from a study of beta chain features in type 1 diabetes. Study outcomes and limitations: HLA influence on TCRB rearrangement stayed unresolved here.

As to this clone: Its antigen is as yet unknown.

V was pared by 10 bases and J by 6 bases, with 8 bases of the junction left unmatched. This CDR3 has 13 amino acids. Germline V lookup: CDR1 ENHRY, CDR2 SYGVKD. Since all of the isolated RNA was reverse transcribed, expressed TCRB transcripts were what got sequenced. The method was immunoSEQ multiplex PCR; TCRdb's version includes in-frame clones alone and lacks a portion of them. The repertoire holds 680,000 or so clones, with about 14% as singletons. V usage is TRBV10-3 and J usage is TRBJ2-7, with 11 bases identical to TRBD1. The source is a man younger than 30 in good health. Source material: naive CD4+ T cells from blood. CDR3 sequence (DNA): TGTGCCAGTTCCGGGACAGGGGGGGCCGAGCAGTACTTC. As protein: CASSGTGGAEQYF.